This T cell receptor (beta chain) came from a study of cytomegalovirus exposure and HLA in healthy donors. TCRdb's copy holds only in-frame clones and misses some; the assay was immunoSEQ multiplex PCR. The sample shows 70,000 or so clones, 90% to 95% of them seen only once. Study-level points and caveats: As confirmed in vitro, a few CMV-associated chains were specific for CMV antigens. A list of roughly 180 TCR beta chains associated with cytomegalovirus was given.

CDR3 length: 14 residues. Looked up from germline, CDR1 is SGHRS and CDR2 is YFSETQ. V shed 0 bases and J shed 6 bases, with 11 bases lying between them. For this clone: Its antigen remains unknown.

The clonotype comes from a woman aged 18 to 35 in good health and CMV-seropositive. Input material: PBMCs. This chain joins TRBV5-1 and TRBJ2-3; D is possibly TRBD2 (5 bases). This CDR3 reads CASSLEGDGDTQYF. The CDR3 DNA reads as TGCGCCAGCAGCTTGGAGGGAGACGGGGATACGCAGTATTTT.